The 27 T cell receptor beta chains reported below all come from one sample, sequenced in a study of T cell responses to AZD1222 COVID-19 vaccine. Here immunoSEQ multiplex PCR was the method, and the copy in TCRdb shows in-frame clones only, minus some. The sample contains about 140,000 clones, approximately 90% of which appear only once. Sequences were derived from peripheral blood, sampled on day 0 of AZD1222 vaccination. The source of these receptors is an adult in good health.

The genes are TRBV4-2 and TRBJ2-1; weak D call: TRBD2 (6 bases). V shed 1 base and J shed 3 bases, with 13 bases lying between them. The CDR3 has 16 residues. CDR1 and CDR2 (germline): LGHNA, YNFKEQ. The CDR3 DNA reads TGTGCCAGCAGCCAAGTCCTCAGGGAGGACTACAATGAGCAGTTCTTC. Residues: CASSQVLREDYNEQFF.

The chain is built from TRBV11-2 and TRBJ2-7, with a tentative D call TRBD2 (5 bases). CDR3 length equals 14 residues. Germline V CDR1 and CDR2: SGHAT, FQNNGV. V was pared by 7 bases and J by 1 base, with 14 bases between. The CDR3 DNA reads as TGTGCCAGCACCCCCAGAGGGTTTTCCTACGAGCAGTACTTC. Translation gives CASTPRGFSYEQYF.

V gene TRBV11-3 combines with J gene TRBJ2-7; D might be TRBD1 (6 bases). The V end lost 4 bases, the J end lost 9 bases, and 16 bases lay between the germline ends. This CDR3 has 13 residues. Germline CDR1 reads SGHNT; CDR2 reads YENEEA. The CDR3 spells CASSSPGHLTQYF. In nucleotides, the CDR3 is TGTGCCAGCAGCTCTCCGGGACACCTTACGCAGTACTTC.

CDR3 DNA: TGTGCCAGCGGGGGACAGGGCTATGGCTACACCTTC. Translation gives CASGGQGYGYTF. V gene TRBV2 combines with J gene TRBJ1-2; 9 bases match TRBD1. The CDR3 has 12 amino acids. Trimming cost V 8 bases and J 4 bases; bases outside gene matches: 2. CDR1 is SNHLY and CDR2 is FYNNEI in the germline V gene.

V and J are TRBV5-6 and TRBJ2-7, with 9 bases identical to TRBD1. V lost 4 bases, J lost 3 bases, and 5 bases stayed unmatched. The CDR3 totals 14 residues. Germline V gene data show CDR1 as SGHDT and CDR2 as YYEEEE. The CDR3 nucleotides read TGTGCCAGCAGCACCGGGACAGGGCGCTACGAGCAGTACTTC. It yields the protein CASSTGTGRYEQYF.

The genes are TRBV7-3 and TRBJ2-7, with D perhaps TRBD2 (6 bases). The CDR3 length is 15 residues. Trimming took off 5 bases at V and 2 bases at J, with 16 bases between the two ends. The germline gives CDR1 SGHTA, CDR2 FQGTGA. CDR3 in amino acids: CASSQPGTAPYEQYF. The CDR3 DNA is TGTGCCAGCAGCCAACCCGGGACTGCTCCCTACGAGCAGTACTTC. The entire variable domain, with the rest obtained from reference TRBV7-3 and TRBJ2-7, is as follows: GAGVSQTPSNKVTEKGKYVELRCDPISGHTALYWYRQSLGQGPEFLIYFQGTGAADDSGLPNDRFFAVRPEGSVSTLKIQRTERGDSAVYLCASSQPGTAPYEQYFGPGTRLTVT.

With regard to this clone: At one boundary the junction diverges from the germline segment, which might be a read error. The rearrangement uses TRBV28 and TRBJ2-5, with 11 bases that match TRBD2. This CDR3 is 14 amino acids long. Germline V lookup: CDR1 MDHEN, CDR2 SYDVKM. The CDR3 sequence: CASTLAGGRETQYF. In DNA, the CDR3 is TGTGCCAGCACTTTAGCGGGAGGGCGGGAGACCCAGTACTTC.

V usage is TRBV4-1 and J usage is TRBJ2-5, with TRBD1 identical over 7 bases. The germline gives CDR1 MGHRA, CDR2 YSYEKL. V trimming: 5 bases; J trimming: 7 bases; junction bases outside the gene matches: 4. The CDR3 covers 12 residues. The CDR3 is CASSVPGGTQYF. The CDR3 region has the DNA TGCGCCAGCAGCGTTCCAGGGGGGACCCAGTACTTC.

The genes are TRBV9 and TRBJ1-1; D perhaps matches TRBD1 (5 bases). This CDR3 has 14 residues. V was shortened by 3 bases and J by 5 bases, with 14 bases between the two germline ends. Germline V CDR1 and CDR2: SGDLS, YYNGEE. The CDR3 spells CASSAGGWMTEAFF. CDR3 DNA sequence: TGTGCCAGCAGCGCCGGGGGGTGGATGACTGAAGCTTTCTTT.

The chain couples TRBV2 to TRBJ1-5; D possibly corresponds to TRBD1 (6 bases). The ends were cut back, 2 bases at V and 4 bases at J, with 9 bases in the middle. The CDR3 contains 14 residues. The V gene's germline CDR1 is SNHLY and CDR2 FYNNEI. CDR3 residues: CASSEQGMNQPQHF. CDR3 DNA sequence: TGTGCCAGCAGTGAACAGGGGATGAATCAGCCCCAGCATTTT.

The rearrangement links TRBV3-1 (or the pseudogene TRBV3-2) to TRBJ2-1; 12 bases are a match to TRBD2. The CDR3 extends over 22 amino acids. J was trimmed by 4 bases and V by 2 bases; bases with no gene match: 21. CDR1 is LGHDT and CDR2 is YNNKEL in the germline V gene (reference sequence). The chain's CDR3 is CASSQPLAGGGPHPRVYNEQFF. DNA for the CDR3: TGTGCCAGCAGCCAACCACTAGCGGGAGGAGGACCCCACCCGCGCGTTTACAATGAGCAGTTCTTC.

This clone has just one count. This sequence joins TRBV6-4 and TRBJ2-5; TRBD2 is a possible D gene (6 bases). Trimming took 6 bases from V and 5 from J, leaving 19 bases between them. The CDR3 runs 15 residues. In germline, CDR1 is MRHNA, CDR2 SNTAGT. The CDR3 DNA is TGTGCCAGCAGACCCGGGACTTCCAGAGGGGAGACCCAGTACTTC. Amino acid sequence: CASRPGTSRGETQYF.

The DNA of the CDR3 is TGTGCCAGCAGTTTATTCAACCGGGAGAATCAGCCCCAGCATTTT. Its translation is CASSLFNRENQPQHF. V is TRBV28 and J is TRBJ1-5; D is uncertain. Germline lookup yields CDR1 MDHEN and CDR2 SYDVKM. CDR3 length equals 15 residues. Trimming pared 1 base from V and 4 bases from J, leaving 11 bases between.

The chain has TRBV30 and TRBJ1-4; D ambiguous. The CDR3 has 9 amino acids. The V gene lost 8 bases and the J gene lost 14 bases, with 12 bases spanning the gap. Germline V gene lookup returns CDR1 GTSNPN and CDR2 SVGIG (reference sequence). The chain's CDR3 is CARPRVLFF. CDR3 DNA sequence: TGTGCCCGCCCGAGGGTGCTGTTTTTT.

V and J are TRBV9 and TRBJ2-7; TRBD2 matches 9 bases. The CDR3 sequence is 15 residues long. The ends lost 4 bases at V and 2 bases at J; junction bases unmatched: 7. Germline V lookup: CDR1 SGDLS, CDR2 YYNGEE. CDR3 sequence: CASSTSGGPTYEQYF. Written as DNA, the CDR3 is TGTGCCAGCAGCACAAGCGGGGGGCCTACCTACGAGCAGTACTTC.

This clone was recorded once. The chain links TRBV5-6 to TRBJ2-7, with D tentatively TRBD1 or TRBD2 (5 bases each). The germline V gene encodes CDR1 SGHDT and CDR2 YYEEEE. The CDR3 length is 14 residues. Between the trimmed V and J ends, which lost 5 bases and 2 bases, there was a span of 14 bases. The CDR3 nucleotides are TGTGCCAGCAGTCCCGGGGCGCTTCCCTACGAGCAGTACTTC. Translated: CASSPGALPYEQYF.

A word on this clone: Other DNA sequences in the sample encode the same CDR3. The V gene is TRBV3-1 (or the pseudogene TRBV3-2), the J gene TRBJ2-1; either TRBD1 or TRBD2 may fit D (6 bases each). V gave up 4 bases and J gave up 3 bases, with 13 bases separating them. This CDR3 is built from 15 residues. The germline CDR1 and CDR2 sequences are LGHDT and YNNKEL (reference sequence). The CDR3 is CASSPWRGVYNEQFF. For the CDR3, the DNA is TGTGCCAGCAGCCCTTGGAGGGGGGTCTACAATGAGCAGTTCTTC.

The chain employs TRBV5-5 and TRBJ1-2, with D unresolved. Trimming took 0 bases from V and 1 from J, leaving 7 bases between them. CDR1 and CDR2 from the germline V gene are SGHKS and YYEKEE (reference sequence). The CDR3 has 14 amino acids. This chain's CDR3 is CASSLGLNNYGYTF. CDR3 bases: TGTGCCAGCAGCTTGGGCCTAAATAACTATGGCTACACCTTC. The full variable domain, with the rest looked up from reference TRBV5-5 and TRBJ1-2, is DAGVTQSPTHLIKTRGQQVTLRCSPISGHKSVSWYQQVLGQGPQFIFQYYEKEERGRGNFPDRFSARQFPNYSSELNVNALLLGDSALYLCASSLGLNNYGYTFGSGTRLTVV.

This chain uses TRBV2 with TRBJ1-2, with D uncertain. The germline gives CDR1 SNHLY, CDR2 FYNNEI. The CDR3 length is 13 residues. Trimming took 5 bases from V and 8 from J, leaving 15 bases between them. The DNA of the CDR3 is TGTGCCAGCAGTCGCCTTCCGACGGAGGGCTACACCTTC. This gives the protein CASSRLPTEGYTF.

V gene TRBV2 combines with J gene TRBJ1-2; D unresolved. Between the trimmed V and J ends, which lost 8 bases and 6 bases, there was a span of 13 bases. The CDR3 is made up of 12 amino acids. The germline V gene encodes CDR1 SNHLY and CDR2 FYNNEI. The CDR3 DNA sequence: TGTGCCAGCGGCCGCGATTACGATGGCTACACCTTC. It codes for CASGRDYDGYTF.

The chain links TRBV21-1 to TRBJ1-3; TRBD1 was called by the table and not checked on the DNA. TRBV21-1 has pseudogene status. This CDR3 comprises 17 residues. CDR3 in amino acids: CASSKKGQGVKGNTIYF. The DNA for the CDR3 is TGTGCCAGCAGCAAAAAGGGTCAGGGGGTGAAGGGAAACACCATATATTTT.

The chain combines TRBV28 with TRBJ2-2; D remains ambiguous. The CDR3 has 16 amino acids. The germline V gene encodes CDR1 MDHEN and CDR2 SYDVKM. Trimming cost V 7 bases and J 1 base, with 16 bases left between them. DNA for the CDR3: TGTGCCAGCACCCTAAGGTTTCTACAGAACACCGGGGAGCTGTTTTTT. Amino acid sequence: CASTLRFLQNTGELFF.

The count of this clone is one. Other DNA sequences of this sample code for an identical CDR3. The chain joins TRBV9 to TRBJ1-1; D is undetermined. Trimming pared 0 bases from V and 4 bases from J, leaving 10 bases between. CDR3 length: 14 residues. Germline V lookup: CDR1 SGDLS, CDR2 YYNGEE. CDR3 in amino acids: CASSVASRGTEAFF. Here the CDR3 DNA reads TGTGCCAGCAGCGTAGCGTCCCGGGGCACTGAAGCTTTCTTT.

The chain has TRBV9 and TRBJ1-1; unclear D gene. Trimming pared 4 bases from V and 6 bases from J, leaving 16 bases between. Germline CDR1 SGDLS, CDR2 YYNGEE. This CDR3 has 14 residues. The CDR3 is CASSPNLMGAEAFF. The CDR3, as DNA: TGTGCCAGCAGCCCCAACTTGATGGGCGCTGAAGCTTTCTTT.

J is TRBJ1-1 and V is TRBV28, with 8 bases lining up with TRBD1. The germline CDR1 and CDR2 sequences are MDHEN and SYDVKM. This CDR3 comprises 16 residues. With 5 bases clipped from V and 7 bases from J, the junction kept 15 bases outside the gene matches. The CDR3 protein is CASSASRTGRIFEAFF. The CDR3, as DNA: TGTGCCAGCAGTGCCAGCCGGACAGGGCGGATCTTTGAAGCTTTCTTT.

The genes are TRBV9 and TRBJ2-5; D not resolved. The germline V and J ends were trimmed by 2 bases and 5 bases, with 7 bases remaining between them. Germline CDR1 is SGDLS and CDR2 is YYNGEE. The CDR3 has 12 residues. In DNA form, the CDR3 reads TGTGCCAGCAGCGTTAGTGGGGAGACCCAGTACTTC. The encoded protein is CASSVSGETQYF.

The CDR3 coding sequence is TGTGCCAGTAGATACCGGGACCTAGGTACCTCCTACAATGAGCAGTTCTTC. As protein: CASRYRDLGTSYNEQFF. This rearrangement joins TRBV19 to TRBJ2-1; D might be TRBD1 or TRBD2, each matching 5 bases. This CDR3 spans 17 amino acids. The ends were cut back, 6 bases at V and 0 bases at J, with 18 bases in the middle. Per the germline V gene, CDR1 is LNHDA and CDR2 is SQIVND (reference sequence).